The 23 T cell receptor beta chains presented below share a single source sample, sequenced in a study of CD8 T cells in ankylosing spondylitis. General study results and limits: Ankylosing spondylitis blood appeared to carry a characteristic TCR beta motif of roughly eight highly homologous variants.

TCRdb ran MiXCR on the 5' RACE reads and lists one entry per CDR3 protein. The sample holds approximately 540,000 distinct CDR3 sequences, roughly an eighth seen once. The antigens of these receptors remain unknown. Source material: blood, either unsorted or a sorted T cell fraction (not recorded which). The receptor set was obtained from a male donor with ankylosing spondylitis.

The chain joins TRBV18 to TRBJ2-5, with D maybe TRBD2 (6 bases). The CDR3 has 14 residues. CDR1 and CDR2 from the germline V gene are KGHSH and LQKENI. V gave up 6 bases and J gave up 5 bases, with 16 bases separating them. The CDR3 protein is CASSPMGGVETQYF. The CDR3 DNA reads TGTGCCAGCTCGCCCATGGGGGGAGTCGAGACCCAGTACTTC.

The chain links TRBV15 to TRBJ2-7, with TRBD1 as a possible D gene (6 bases). The germline V and J ends were trimmed by 3 bases and 4 bases, with 10 bases remaining between them. Germline lookup yields CDR1 LNHNV and CDR2 YYDKDF (reference sequence). CDR3 length: 13 amino acids. DNA of the CDR3: TGTGCCACCAGCAGGCCAGGGGCTTACGAGCAGTACTTC. Protein: CATSRPGAYEQYF.

In this sample, this clonotype turned up a few times. V and J are TRBV6-1 and TRBJ2-7; 8 nucleotides match TRBD1. This CDR3 region has 16 residues. Germline V gives CDR1 MNHNS, CDR2 SASEGT. The V and J ends lost 3 bases and 0 bases, in that order; junction bases with no gene match: 7. CDR3 in amino acids: CASSDLTGEVSYEQYV. The CDR3 region has the DNA TGTGCCAGCAGTGATTTGACAGGGGAGGTCTCCTACGAGCAGTACGTC.

This chain links TRBV11-1 with TRBJ2-2; D is undetermined. The length of the CDR3 is 13 residues. Germline V lookup: CDR1 SGHAT, CDR2 FQDESV (reference sequence). V was cut by 0 bases and J by 7 bases, with 6 bases left in between. CDR3: CASSLALYGELFF. The CDR3 nucleotides are TGTGCCAGCAGCTTAGCGCTGTACGGGGAGCTGTTTTTT. The full variable domain, rest sourced from reference TRBV11-1 and TRBJ2-2, is EAEVAQSPRYKITEKSQAVAFWCDPISGHATLYWYRQILGQGPELLVQFQDESVVDDSQLPKDRFSAERLKGVDSTLKIQPAELGDSAMYLCASSLALYGELFFGEGSRLTVL.

This clonotype was seen repeatedly, ten times or more. The chain couples TRBV29-1 to TRBJ1-3; D unclear. V lost 2 bases and J 4 bases, leaving 3 bases between the germline ends. The CDR3 extends over 11 amino acids. Per germline, CDR1 SQVTM and CDR2 ANQGSEA. In nucleotides, the CDR3 is TGCAGCGTTGAATGGGGAAACACCATATATTTT. Translated, it gives CSVEWGNTIYF.

In its sample, this clonotype was seen a few times. V and J are TRBV7-2 and TRBJ2-4; the match to TRBD2 covers 9 bases. Germline lookup yields CDR1 SGHTA and CDR2 FQGNSA. The CDR3 has 16 residues. J was trimmed by 0 bases and V by 4 bases; bases with no gene match: 4. CDR3 loop: CASSSLAGLAKNIQYF. DNA for the CDR3: TGTGCCAGCAGCTCACTAGCGGGTTTAGCCAAAAACATTCAGTACTTC. Combining the CDR3 with reference TRBV7-2 and TRBJ2-4 gives the whole variable domain GAGVSQSPSNKVTEKGKDVELRCDPISGHTALYWYRQSLGQGLEFLIYFQGNSAPDKSGLPSDRFSAERTGGSVSTLTIQRTQQEDSAVYLCASSSLAGLAKNIQYFGAGTRLSVL.

This clonotype was recorded at least ten times. The chain carries TRBV12-3 or TRBV12-4 and TRBJ1-1; 7 bases are shared with TRBD1. There are 14 residues in the CDR3. The junction had 6 bases not matched to a gene; V was cut back by 5 bases and J by 3 bases. As DNA, the CDR3 is TGTGCCAGCAGTACCCCCGGACAGGACACTGAAGCTTTCTTT. Amino acid sequence: CASSTPGQDTEAFF.

The V call is TRBV18, the J call TRBJ2-1; 9 bases map to TRBD2. The V gene end was trimmed by 5 bases and the J gene end by 4 bases; junction bases not matched to a gene: 6. The CDR3 is made up of 15 amino acids. Germline values: CDR1 KGHSH, CDR2 LQKENI. CDR3 bases: TGTGCCAGCTCATCAATAGCGGGGGCATACAATGAGCAGTTCTTC. Amino acids: CASSSIAGAYNEQFF.

This clonotype has ten or more counts. V and J are TRBV12-3 or TRBV12-4 and TRBJ2-2; 8 positions agree with TRBD2. This CDR3 contains 17 residues. Unmatched junction bases numbered 13, after V lost 6 bases and J lost 4 bases. The CDR3 nucleotides are TGTGCCAGCAGACGATTTAGCGGGACCTCGGGCACCGGGGAGCTGTTTTTT. This sequence encodes CASRRFSGTSGTGELFF.

The chain is built from TRBV12-3 or TRBV12-4 and TRBJ2-1; a weak D match, TRBD2 (6 bases). The ends were cut back, 7 bases at V and 5 bases at J, with 15 bases in the middle. This CDR3 contains 14 residues. The CDR3 sequence is CASIRDLYNNEQFF. CDR3 DNA sequence: TGTGCCAGCATCCGGGACTTATACAACAATGAGCAGTTCTTC.

This chain joins TRBV19 and TRBJ2-3; 7 nucleotides match TRBD2. This CDR3 is built from 15 residues. Looked up from germline, CDR1 is LNHDA and CDR2 is SQIVND (reference sequence). V lost 7 bases, J lost 2 bases, and 9 bases stayed unmatched. CDR3 bases: TGTGCCAGTACCCCAGCGGGAATGTTCACAGATACGCAGTATTTT. Residues: CASTPAGMFTDTQYF. Combining the CDR3 with reference TRBV19 and TRBJ2-3 gives the whole variable domain DGGITQSPKYLFRKEGQNVTLSCEQNLNHDAMYWYRQDPGQGLRLIYYSQIVNDFQKGDIAEGYSVSREKKESFPLTVTSAQKNPTAFYLCASTPAGMFTDTQYFGPGTRLTVL.

This clonotype was observed a few times. The chain joins TRBV5-1 to TRBJ2-2; 9 nucleotides line up with TRBD2. This CDR3 region has 17 residues. CDR1 is SGHRS, CDR2 YFSETQ, per germline. Trimming took 6 bases from V and 1 from J; bases not matched to a gene: 10. CDR3 sequence (DNA): TGCGCCAGCACCCTTAGGAGGACTAGCGAGAACACCGGGGAGCTGTTTTTT. As protein: CASTLRRTSENTGELFF.

CDR3 sequence reads: CTTLGNEQFF. Written as DNA, the CDR3 is TGCACCACCTTGGGGAATGAGCAGTTCTTC. This rearrangement joins TRBV29-1 to TRBJ2-1, with no clear D. Germline CDR1 is SQVTM and CDR2 is ANQGSEA. The CDR3 is 10 amino acids.

This clonotype was seen repeatedly, ten times or more. The V and J genes are TRBV29-1 and TRBJ2-7; D is unclear. Germline V gene lookup returns CDR1 SQVTM and CDR2 ANQGSEA. The CDR3 is 13 residues long. The V end was cut by 2 bases, the J end by 7 bases, with 15 bases between. The CDR3 coding sequence is TGCAGCGTTGAATTGAGGAGCCCGAGGGAGCAGTACTTC. This sequence encodes CSVELRSPREQYF.

The CDR3 region has the DNA TGTGCCAGCAGCTCTGGACAGGTCAGCGGCACCATATATTTT. Translated: CASSSGQVSGTIYF. V and J are TRBV7-9 and TRBJ1-3; 7 nucleotides agree with TRBD1. Germline CDR1 is SEHNR and CDR2 is FQNEAQ (reference sequence). V dropped 4 bases and J dropped 9; count of bases not matched to a gene: 9. This CDR3 contains 14 residues.

The chain has TRBV7-9 and TRBJ2-3; TRBD1 aligns across 9 bases. The V gene's germline CDR1 is SEHNR and CDR2 FQNEAQ (reference sequence). V lost 1 base and J lost 2; bases outside the gene matches: 4. CDR3 length equals 16 residues. CDR3 loop: CASSLVQGAHTDTQYF. The DNA for the CDR3 is TGTGCCAGCAGCTTAGTACAGGGGGCCCACACAGATACGCAGTATTTT.

The rearrangement joins TRBV4-1 to TRBJ1-1; TRBD1 matches at 7 bases. This CDR3 comprises 19 residues. Losses at the gene ends were 0 bases for V and 1 base for J; bases not matched to a gene: 14. Germline CDR1 and CDR2: MGHRA and YSYEKL. CDR3 sequence reads: CASSQDGPSGRGTNTEAFF. CDR3 nucleotides: TGCGCCAGCAGCCAAGATGGTCCCTCGGGCAGGGGGACGAACACTGAAGCTTTCTTT.

This clonotype was observed a handful of times. The V gene is TRBV7-2, the J gene TRBJ1-1, with D possibly TRBD1 on 6 matching bases. The CDR3 has 14 residues. V lost 0 bases and J lost 8, with 13 bases in between. CDR1 is SGHTA and CDR2 is FQGNSA in the germline V gene. This chain's CDR3 is CASSLAGTQKEAFF. The CDR3 DNA follows: TGTGCCAGCAGCTTAGCCGGGACACAGAAAGAAGCTTTCTTT.

This clonotype has a handful of counts. This chain joins TRBV24-1 and TRBJ2-1; D remains unclear. This CDR3 is 17 amino acids long. Germline assignment: CDR1 KGHDR and CDR2 SFDVKD. V was clipped by 5 bases and J by 0 bases, with 16 bases between them. The CDR3 DNA sequence: TGTGCCACCAGTGGCGCTCCTAAAGAAAGCTCCTACAATGAGCAGTTCTTC. Protein sequence: CATSGAPKESSYNEQFF.

This chain uses TRBV20-1 with TRBJ2-7; TRBD1 matches 8 bases. Per germline, CDR1 DFQATT and CDR2 SNEGSKA (reference sequence). There are 14 residues in the CDR3. Trimming cost V 6 bases and J 5 bases; bases outside gene matches: 12. The CDR3 reads CSARPGQVIHEQYF. The CDR3 nucleotides read TGCAGTGCCAGACCGGGACAGGTGATACACGAGCAGTACTTC.

This clonotype showed up many times. The V gene is TRBV27, the J gene TRBJ1-1; TRBD1 agrees at 7 bases. This CDR3 is 14 amino acids long. Germline CDR1 is MNHEY and CDR2 is SMNVEV (reference sequence). Losses at the gene ends were 5 bases for V and 7 bases for J; bases not matched to a gene: 10. CDR3 loop: CASSAPDRVVEAFF. The CDR3 DNA is TGTGCCAGCAGTGCGCCCGACAGGGTGGTTGAAGCTTTCTTT.

The rearrangement joins TRBV20-1 to TRBJ2-1; 7 bases fit TRBD1. Germline CDR1 and CDR2: DFQATT and SNEGSKA (reference sequence). The V and J ends lost 6 bases and 10 bases, in that order; junction bases with no gene match: 12. CDR3 length: 13 amino acids. CDR3 region: CSAADRFFGEQFF. The CDR3 DNA sequence: TGCAGTGCGGCGGACAGGTTCTTTGGAGAGCAGTTCTTC.

This clonotype was picked up a small number of times. The V gene is TRBV10-3, the J gene TRBJ2-7; the match to TRBD2 covers 7 bases. The trim removed 6 bases at V and 3 bases at J, leaving 8 bases unmatched. Germline assignment: CDR1 ENHRY and CDR2 SYGVKD. CDR3 length equals 14 residues. The CDR3 sequence is CAISRGLGDYEQYF. The CDR3 nucleotides are TGTGCCATCAGCCGTGGACTAGGAGACTACGAGCAGTACTTC.